The rows below give T cell receptor beta chains drawn from one sample of a study of CD8 T cells in ankylosing spondylitis. TCRdb re-called the 5' RACE reads through MiXCR, storing one row per CDR3 protein. The table includes approximately 200,000 distinct CDR3 sequences, over 10% detected once. Sample: blood, either unsorted or a sorted T cell fraction (not recorded which). The receptors stem from a male donor with ankylosing spondylitis or in good health (not recorded which). Each CDR3 is given with its conserved first and last residue. A D gene is named only where the DNA matches it firmly. Rows may omit the clone size; those that give it use once, few, many or a size class.

CASSLPRGPGANVLTF,TGTGCCAGCAGTTTGCCCAGGGGGCCTGGGGCCAACGTCCTGACTTTC,TRBV28,TRBJ2-6,few,TRBD1
CASSPGTSGVYTGELFF,TGTGCCAGCAGCCCCGGGACTAGCGGGGTGTACACCGGGGAGCTGTTTTTT,TRBV7-9,TRBJ2-2,few,TRBD2
CSALLQGPRLHF,TGCAGCGCTCTTTTACAGGGACCTCGCCTCCACTTT,TRBV29-1,TRBJ1-6,few,.
CASSFRGASGELFF,TGTGCCAGCAGCTTCAGGGGCGCATCCGGGGAGCTGTTTTTT,TRBV7-9,TRBJ2-2,many,.
CASTLTLNYGYTF,TGTGCCAGCACCTTGACACTGAACTATGGCTACACCTTC,TRBV12-3/TRBV12-4,TRBJ1-2,few,.
CASSPRHDLSSYNEQFF,TGTGCCAGCAGCCCCCGGCACGACCTAAGCTCCTACAATGAGCAGTTCTTC,TRBV7-9,TRBJ2-1,few,.
CASSSAGGVQPQHF,TGTGCCAGCAGTTCGGCAGGGGGCGTTCAGCCCCAGCATTTT,TRBV27,TRBJ1-5,.,TRBD1
CASSLGGGAQYF,TGTGCCAGCAGCTTAGGGGGCGGCGCGCAGTATTTT,TRBV11-2,TRBJ2-3,.,.
CASSPPAGGYNEQFF,TGTGCCAGCAGCCCCCCGGCGGGAGGCTACAATGAGCAGTTCTTC,TRBV7-6,TRBJ2-1,.,TRBD2
CASSPSAGPGEKLFF,TGTGCCAGCAGCCCTTCGGCGGGCCCGGGGGAAAAACTGTTTTTT,TRBV6-4,TRBJ1-4,many,.
CSARSTRRALPYEQYF,TGCAGTGCTAGATCAACCCGACGCGCCCTACCTTACGAGCAGTACTTC,TRBV20-1,TRBJ2-7,few,.
CASSLTVLAGLTDTQYF,TGTGCCAGCAGTTTAACCGTACTAGCGGGCCTCACAGATACGCAGTATTTT,TRBV12-3/TRBV12-4,TRBJ2-3,few,TRBD2
CASSLGVLQETQYF,TGTGCCAGCAGTTTGGGGGTTCTTCAAGAGACCCAGTACTTC,TRBV12-3/TRBV12-4,TRBJ2-5,few,.
CASINRETYEQYF,TGTGCCAGCATAAACAGGGAAACCTACGAGCAGTACTTC,TRBV2,TRBJ2-7,.,.
CASSYTGRNTEAFF,TGTGCCAGCAGCTACACGGGGAGGAACACTGAAGCTTTCTTT,TRBV6-2/TRBV6-3,TRBJ1-1,.,.
CASSVQGATEAFF,TGTGCCAGCAGTGTACAGGGGGCCACTGAAGCTTTCTTT,TRBV12-3/TRBV12-4,TRBJ1-1,many,TRBD1
CASSRETSGGYEQYF,TGTGCCAGCAGCCGAGAGACTAGCGGGGGGTACGAGCAGTACTTC,TRBV7-9,TRBJ2-7,.,TRBD2
CASSMTGGRETQYF,TGTGCCAGCAGTATGACAGGGGGTCGAGAGACCCAGTACTTC,TRBV12-3/TRBV12-4,TRBJ2-5,many,TRBD1
CASSEGQGAIDEQYF,TGTGCCAGCAGCGAAGGACAGGGGGCGATCGACGAGCAGTACTTC,TRBV7-9,TRBJ2-7,few,TRBD1
CASRFPGLANEQFF,TGCGCCAGCAGATTCCCGGGACTAGCCAATGAGCAGTTCTTC,TRBV5-1,TRBJ2-1,many,TRBD2
CASSPGRPQETQYF,TGCGCCAGCAGCCCGGGACGACCCCAAGAGACCCAGTACTTC,TRBV5-1,TRBJ2-5,.,.
CASSAEGAGYTF,TGTGCCAGCAGCGCCGAGGGGGCTGGCTACACCTTC,TRBV5-5,TRBJ1-2,few,TRBD1
CASSGGAGGPYNEQFF,TGCGCCAGCAGCGGGGGAGCGGGGGGTCCCTACAATGAGCAGTTCTTC,TRBV4-1,TRBJ2-1,few,TRBD2
CASSYLGVTEAFF,TGTGCCAGCAGCTACCTAGGGGTCACTGAAGCTTTCTTT,TRBV7-9,TRBJ1-1,.,.
CSARVRTLKAKNIQYF,TGCAGTGCTAGAGTTAGGACCCTGAAAGCCAAAAACATTCAGTACTTC,TRBV20-1,TRBJ2-4,few,.
CASSIQGGTEAFF,TGTGCCAGTAGTATACAGGGGGGGACTGAAGCTTTCTTT,TRBV19,TRBJ1-1,few,TRBD1
CASSNRLAGLYEQYF,TGTGCCAGCAGTAATAGACTAGCGGGGCTCTACGAGCAGTACTTC,TRBV27,TRBJ2-7,.,TRBD2
CSARLTSGRATSTDTQYF,TGCAGTGCTAGACTTACTAGCGGGAGGGCGACAAGCACAGATACGCAGTATTTT,TRBV20-1,TRBJ2-3,few,TRBD2
CASSQDGSGGPDTQYF,TGTGCCAGCAGCCAAGATGGTAGCGGGGGCCCAGATACGCAGTATTTT,TRBV4-2,TRBJ2-3,many,TRBD2
CASSHLLGGQGQYF,TGCGCCAGCAGCCATCTATTAGGGGGGCAGGGGCAGTACTTC,TRBV4-1,TRBJ2-7,.,.
CASSHSTSGGYNEQFF,TGTGCCAGCAGCCATTCGACTAGCGGGGGGTACAATGAGCAGTTCTTC,TRBV14,TRBJ2-1,.,TRBD2
CASSLSEQGPYEQYF,TGTGCCAGCAGTTTATCCGAACAGGGACCCTACGAGCAGTACTTC,TRBV27,TRBJ2-7,.,.
CASRITGITSSGNTIYF,TGTGCCAGCAGGATAACAGGGATCACGAGCTCTGGAAACACCATATATTTT,TRBV12-3/TRBV12-4,TRBJ1-3,many,.
CASSFRLYNEQFF,TGTGCCAGCAGTTTCCGACTCTACAATGAGCAGTTCTTC,TRBV12-3/TRBV12-4,TRBJ2-1,many,.
CASSIAASQQFF,TGTGCCAGCAGTATCGCCGCTAGTCAGCAGTTCTTC,TRBV6-1,TRBJ2-1,many,.